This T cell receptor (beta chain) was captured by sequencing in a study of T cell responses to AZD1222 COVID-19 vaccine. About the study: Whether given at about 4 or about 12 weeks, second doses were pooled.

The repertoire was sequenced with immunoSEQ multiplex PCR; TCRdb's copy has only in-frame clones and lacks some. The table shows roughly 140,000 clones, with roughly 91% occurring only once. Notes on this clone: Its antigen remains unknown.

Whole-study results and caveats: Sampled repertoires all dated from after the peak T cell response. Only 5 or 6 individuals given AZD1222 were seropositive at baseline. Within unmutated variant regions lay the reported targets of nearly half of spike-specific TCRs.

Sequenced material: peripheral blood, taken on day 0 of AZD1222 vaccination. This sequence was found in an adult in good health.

CDR3 sequence (DNA): TGTGCCTGGAGTAGGGGACAGGCGGGAACAGATACGCAGTATTTT. Translated, it gives CAWSRGQAGTDTQYF. J is TRBJ2-3 and V is TRBV30; the match to TRBD1 covers 8 bases. The germline CDR1 and CDR2 sequences are GTSNPN and SVGIG (reference sequence). The CDR3 covers 15 residues. J lost 3 bases, V lost 2 bases, and 7 bases had no gene match.